The clone carrying this TCR beta chain was seen more than once but under ten times. For the second PCR, which ran for about 6 to 12 cycles, a sample-barcoded 5' primer and a J-beta primer mix were used. One entry per CDR3 protein, called by TCRdb with MiXCR from the 5' RACE reads. This table holds about 1.4 million distinct CDR3 sequences, roughly 59% found once. The data stem from a study of blood T cells in healthy people across ages. The germline gives CDR1 SGDLS, CDR2 YYNGEE. The V and J ends lost 4 bases and 4 bases respectively, with 14 bases between them. This CDR3 has 14 residues. This clonotype was obtained from a man aged 18 to 30 in good health. The source material was blood. The J gene is TRBJ1-2, the V gene TRBV9; the D gene is possibly TRBD1 (6 bases). CDR3 region: CASSPGASSYGYTF. The DNA of the CDR3 is TGTGCCAGCAGCCCAGGGGCGTCGTCCTATGGCTACACCTTC.